This TCR beta chain was sequenced during a study of T-cell reconstitution after alpha-beta-depleted transplantation in children. This clonotype was detected only a few times. The CDR3 consists of 16 residues. V lost 3 bases, J lost 1 base, and 17 bases lay in between. Germline V gene sequence: CDR1 SGDLS, CDR2 YYNGEE. Construction of the TCRbeta library involved unique molecular identifiers. TCRdb ran MiXCR on the PCR reads and lists one entry per CDR3 protein. This repertoire shows about 72,000 distinct CDR3 sequences, 6% to 8% found once; its top ten account for more than 2.5%. This chain joins TRBV9 and TRBJ2-7; D could derive from TRBD1 or TRBD2 (6 bases each). Source: PBMCs from the stem cell graft donor, taken from the stem cell graft. This clonotype originated in a human donor who donated a stem cell graft to a child with acute lymphoblastic leukemia. As DNA, the CDR3 is TGTGCCAGCAGCGGGGGTCCGGGGGCTCAGTCCTACGAGCAGTACTTC. Translation gives CASSGGPGAQSYEQYF. Drawing the rest from reference TRBV9 and TRBJ2-7, the complete variable domain is DSGVTQTPKHLITATGQRVTLRCSPRSGDLSVYWYQQSLDQGLQFLIQYYNGEERAKGNILERFSAQQFPDLHSELNLSSLELGDSALYFCASSGGPGAQSYEQYFGPGTRLTVT.